These 9 T cell receptor beta chains came from one sample sequenced in a study of glioma-infiltrating T cells. TCR alpha and beta CDR3 regions were amplified from RNA using iRepertoire nested multiplex PCR. TCRdb recomputed calls from the multiplex PCR reads with MiXCR, one row per CDR3 protein. The repertoire holds about 130,000 distinct CDR3 sequences, with more than 20% as singletons. Sequences were obtained from glioma tissue, nonneoplastic brain tissue, or PBMCs (not recorded which). The receptor set was obtained from a human donor with low-grade glioma or glioblastoma, undergoing nonglioma brain surgery, or in good health (not recorded which).

This clonotype is judged medium-sized. V and J are TRBV7-9 and TRBJ2-3; no firm D call. Germline loops: CDR1 SEHNR, CDR2 FQNEAQ (reference sequence). The CDR3 is made up of 12 amino acids. Trimming removed 6 bases at V and 0 bases at J, with 4 bases between. DNA for the CDR3: TGTGCCAGCAGTTTCAGCACAGATACGCAGTATTTT. This translates into CASSFSTDTQYF.

In its sample, this clonotype was seen many times. The chain recombines TRBV3-1 with TRBJ1-1; D perhaps matches TRBD1 (6 bases). Trimming removed 7 bases from V and 3 bases from J, with 18 bases in between. Germline assignment: CDR1 LGHDT and CDR2 YNNKEL (reference sequence). This CDR3 has 15 residues. The CDR3 protein is CASIALGGADTEAFF. In DNA form, the CDR3 reads TGTGCCAGCATCGCGTTAGGGGGGGCGGACACTGAAGCTTTCTTT.

This clonotype was seen ten or more times. V and J are TRBV6-1 and TRBJ2-3, with D perhaps TRBD2 (7 bases). The CDR3 has 15 residues. Trimming stripped 5 bases from V and 4 bases from J, with 16 bases between. The germline V gene encodes CDR1 MNHNS and CDR2 SASEGT. CDR3 residues: CASSRSGGGADTQYF. For the CDR3, the DNA is TGTGCCAGCAGTAGGTCGGGCGGGGGCGCAGATACGCAGTATTTT.

This clonotype came up many times. The chain carries TRBV20-1 and TRBJ1-1; 9 nucleotides align to TRBD1. The trim removed 6 bases at V and 1 base at J, leaving 9 bases unmatched. Germline values: CDR1 DFQATT, CDR2 SNEGSKA (reference sequence). This CDR3 region has 15 residues. This CDR3 reads CSAADRGLGNTEAFF. The CDR3 nucleotides read TGCAGTGCCGCCGACAGGGGGTTGGGGAACACTGAAGCTTTCTTT.

This clonotype was found many times. The rearrangement joins TRBV6-6 to TRBJ1-1; tentative D call: TRBD1 (5 bases). The ends were cut back, 2 bases at V and 7 bases at J, with 11 bases in the middle. Germline CDR1 is MNHNY and CDR2 is SVGAGI (reference sequence). The CDR3 has 13 amino acids. The CDR3 spells CASSYAGRNEAFF. The CDR3 DNA reads as TGTGCCAGCAGTTACGCGGGACGGAATGAAGCTTTCTTT.

This clonotype was found many times. The CDR3 DNA reads as TGTGCCAGCAGCTTAGGTTGGGGCGGACGCCAAGAGACCCAGTACTTC. Translated, it gives CASSLGWGGRQETQYF. J is TRBJ2-5 and V is TRBV7-2; a weak D match, TRBD1 (5 bases). The CDR3 sequence is 16 residues long. Germline CDR1 SGHTA, CDR2 FQGNSA. Trimming shortened V by 1 base and J by 1 base, and 13 bases separated the two germline ends.

This clonotype occurred many times. J is TRBJ1-1 and V is TRBV27; D unclear. This CDR3 region has 13 residues. From germline, CDR1 is MNHEY and CDR2 SMNVEV (reference sequence). Trimming pared 1 base from V and 1 base from J, leaving 4 bases between. CDR3 DNA: TGTGCCAGCAGTTTATTTCCGAACACTGAAGCTTTCTTT. Protein: CASSLFPNTEAFF.

This chain connects TRBV7-9 to TRBJ1-4, with a tentative D call TRBD1 (6 bases). The CDR3 spans 16 residues. Trimming took 3 bases from V and 7 from J, leaving 18 bases between them. Per germline, CDR1 SEHNR and CDR2 FQNEAQ (reference sequence). CDR3 nucleotides: TGTGCCAGCAGCTTGGTCCGGCCGGGGGGGCCTGAAAAACTGTTTTTT. Protein: CASSLVRPGGPEKLFF.

In its sample, this clonotype was seen a few times. The rearrangement links TRBV7-3 to TRBJ2-1; tentative D call: TRBD2 (6 bases). V lost 2 bases, J lost 8 bases, and 10 bases lay in between. CDR3 size: 13 residues. CDR1 and CDR2 (germline): SGHTA, FQGTGA. DNA of the CDR3: TGTGCCAGCAGCTTATTTAGCGGTGATGAGCAGTTCTTC. Translated: CASSLFSGDEQFF.